This T cell receptor (beta chain) derives from a study of blood T cell repertoires in COVID-19. Sequencing used immunoSEQ multiplex PCR; TCRdb keeps in-frame clones, though not all of them. The sample includes some 100,000 clones, just under 80% of them seen just once. The CDR3 contains 14 residues. Germline CDR1 is SGHRS and CDR2 is YFSETQ. Between the trimmed V and J ends, which lost 0 bases and 1 base, there was a span of 7 bases. Sequences were obtained from peripheral blood. The TCR comes from a human donor in a cohort sampled during active COVID-19. This chain joins TRBV5-1 and TRBJ1-1, with D unclear. CDR3 protein: CASSLANKNTEAFF. In DNA, the CDR3 is TGCGCCAGCAGCTTGGCGAACAAGAACACTGAAGCTTTCTTT.